This record covers a single T cell receptor (beta chain). Profiling relied on immunoSEQ multiplex PCR, and the TCRdb table lists in-frame clones only, not all of them. The sample shows approximately 100,000 clones, around 92% of them seen only once. This sample was included in a study of blood T cell repertoires in COVID-19. V was clipped by 4 bases and J by 4 bases; unmatched bases: 10. Germline CDR1 is KGHSH and CDR2 is LQKENI. The CDR3 totals 17 residues. This chain links TRBV18 with TRBJ2-6; 7 nucleotides line up with TRBD1. Material for sequencing was peripheral blood. This TCR came from a man aged 50 or older with active COVID-19. For the CDR3, the DNA is TGTGCCAGCTCACTTGGACAGGCCACTGGAGGGGCCAACGTCCTGACTTTC. This gives the protein CASSLGQATGGANVLTF.